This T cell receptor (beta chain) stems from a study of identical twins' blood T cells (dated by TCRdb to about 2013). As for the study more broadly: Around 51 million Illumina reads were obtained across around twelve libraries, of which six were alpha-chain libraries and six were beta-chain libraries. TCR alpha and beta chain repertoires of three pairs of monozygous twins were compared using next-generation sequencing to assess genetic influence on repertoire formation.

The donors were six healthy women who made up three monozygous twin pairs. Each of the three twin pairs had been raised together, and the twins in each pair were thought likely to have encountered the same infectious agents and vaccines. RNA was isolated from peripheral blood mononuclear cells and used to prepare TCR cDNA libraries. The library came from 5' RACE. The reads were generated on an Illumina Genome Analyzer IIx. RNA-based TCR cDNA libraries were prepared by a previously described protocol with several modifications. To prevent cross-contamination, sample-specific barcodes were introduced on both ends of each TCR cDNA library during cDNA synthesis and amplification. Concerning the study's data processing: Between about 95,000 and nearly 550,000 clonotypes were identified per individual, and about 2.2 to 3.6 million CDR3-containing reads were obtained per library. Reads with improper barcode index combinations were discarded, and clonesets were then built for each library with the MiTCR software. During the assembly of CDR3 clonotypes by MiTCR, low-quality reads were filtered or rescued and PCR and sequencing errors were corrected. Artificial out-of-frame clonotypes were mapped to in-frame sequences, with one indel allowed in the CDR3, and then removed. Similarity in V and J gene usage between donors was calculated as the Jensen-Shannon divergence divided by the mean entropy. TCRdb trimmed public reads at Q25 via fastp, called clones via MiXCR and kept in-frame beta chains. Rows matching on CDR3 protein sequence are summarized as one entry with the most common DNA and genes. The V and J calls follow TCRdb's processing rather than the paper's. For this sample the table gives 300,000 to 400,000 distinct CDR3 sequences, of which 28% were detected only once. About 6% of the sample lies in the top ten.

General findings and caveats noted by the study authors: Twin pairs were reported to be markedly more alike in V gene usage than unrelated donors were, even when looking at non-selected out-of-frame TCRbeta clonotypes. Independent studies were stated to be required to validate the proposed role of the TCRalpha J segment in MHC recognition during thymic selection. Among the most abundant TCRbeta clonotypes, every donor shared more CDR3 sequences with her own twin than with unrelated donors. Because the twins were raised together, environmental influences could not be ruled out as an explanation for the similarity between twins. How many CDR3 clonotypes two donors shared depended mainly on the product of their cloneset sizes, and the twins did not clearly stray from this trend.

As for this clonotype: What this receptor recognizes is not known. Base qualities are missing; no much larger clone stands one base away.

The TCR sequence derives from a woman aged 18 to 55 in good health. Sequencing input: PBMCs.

This receptor carries the CDR3 CAISHLADQYNEQFF. DNA sequence: TGTGCCATCAGTCACCTAGCGGACCAGTACAATGAGCAGTTCTTC. The rearranged segments are TRBV14 and TRBJ2-1; TRBD2 agrees with 7 junctional bases. There are 15 amino acids in the CDR3, from cysteine to phenylalanine inclusive. CDR3 DNA only is kept here, 45 bases in frame from base 1. The germline V gene sets CDR1 to SGHDN and CDR2 to FVKESK. Compared with germline, V lacks 10 bases and J lacks 4 bases; bases without a gene match: 13.